These 3 T cell receptor beta chains were all obtained from the same sample, sequenced in a study of T-cell memory formation after mild COVID-19. TCRdb reprocessed the 5' RACE reads with MiXCR, giving one entry per CDR3 protein. This sample has roughly 130,000 distinct CDR3 sequences, with about a sixth found just once. The specimen was PBMCs or a T cell subset sorted from them (not recorded which). The source is a man between 18 and 35 years old who had mild COVID-19 (a few samples of this study predate the infection). Cell type and time point are not known.

The chain uses TRBV20-1 and TRBJ2-7; 11 bases agree with TRBD1. This CDR3 contains 14 residues. The junction had 5 bases not matched to a gene; V was cut back by 1 base and J by 6 bases. CDR1 and CDR2 from the germline V gene are DFQATT and SNEGSKA (reference sequence). This chain's CDR3 is CSARVPGTGGEQYV. CDR3 nucleotide sequence: TGCAGTGCTAGAGTGCCCGGGACAGGGGGCGAGCAGTACGTC.

This clonotype occurred a few times. The chain recombines TRBV9 with TRBJ2-6, with D perhaps assigned TRBD1 or TRBD2 (5 bases each). This CDR3 contains 17 residues. Germline V gene data show CDR1 as SGDLS and CDR2 as YYNGEE. V lost 3 bases and J lost 3, with 16 bases in between. The CDR3: CASSAQFRGGGANVLTF. In nucleotides, the CDR3 is TGTGCCAGCAGCGCACAATTTCGGGGCGGTGGGGCCAACGTCCTGACTTTC. The whole variable domain, filled in from reference TRBV9 and TRBJ2-6, reads DSGVTQTPKHLITATGQRVTLRCSPRSGDLSVYWYQQSLDQGLQFLIQYYNGEERAKGNILERFSAQQFPDLHSELNLSSLELGDSALYFCASSAQFRGGGANVLTFGAGSRLTVL.

The chain employs TRBV9 and TRBJ2-7; D might be TRBD1 or TRBD2, each matching 5 bases. There are 13 residues in the CDR3. Trimming removed 0 bases at V and 9 bases at J, with 13 bases between. Looked up from germline, CDR1 is SGDLS and CDR2 is YYNGEE. The CDR3 DNA is TGTGCCAGCAGCGTAGGTTTCAAGGGACGGCAGTACGTC. This gives the protein CASSVGFKGRQYV.